Each of the 21 T cell receptor beta chains below was sequenced from the same sample in a study of PD-1 blockade in classical Hodgkin lymphoma (dated by TCRdb to 2020 to 2021). The time point label corresponds to: cycle 1 day 1 (C1D1), immediately before nivolumab initiation. Relapse after autologous stem cell transplantation had occurred in all trial patients, and cohorts A, B and C were distinguished by prior brentuximab vedotin exposure. Library prep was done by the immunoSEQ multiplex PCR assay. The source is immuneACCESS, and TCRdb retained only in-frame sequences with V and J called. Part of the clones is not carried over; for the studies checked, unresolved V genes explain less than half of this, and the remainder is unexplained. The sample table shows around 96,000 clones, and 75% to 90% are seen once. Jointly, the top ten make up 10% to 15% of the sample. The source material was peripheral blood mononuclear cells (PBMCs), sampled at baseline. The receptor source for this set is a human donor with classical Hodgkin lymphoma.

This clone has more than one count but fewer than ten. The J gene is TRBJ1-2, the V gene TRBV18; D is unclear. The CDR3 loop spans 15 amino acids. The V gene's germline CDR1 is KGHSH and CDR2 LQKENI. Trimming took 6 bases from V and 4 from J, leaving 18 bases between them. CDR3 sequence reads: CASSEGRGSGYGYTF. CDR3 coding DNA: TGTGCCAGCTCGGAAGGACGGGGATCTGGCTATGGCTACACCTTC. Full variable domain (rest looked up from reference TRBV18 and TRBJ1-2): NAGVMQNPRHLVRRRGQEARLRCSPMKGHSHVYWYRQLPEEGLKFMVYLQKENIIDESGMPKERFSAEFPKEGPSILRIQQVVRGDSAAYFCASSEGRGSGYGYTFGSGTRLTVV.

The V gene is TRBV29-1, the J gene TRBJ2-1; TRBD2 matches at 10 bases. Per germline, CDR1 SQVTM and CDR2 ANQGSEA. V was pared by 0 bases and J by 7 bases, with 6 bases of the junction left unmatched. The length of the CDR3 is 15 residues. CDR3 nucleotides: TGCAGCGTTGAAGATCTGGCTAGCGGGAGTAATGAGCAGTTCTTC. Encoded protein: CSVEDLASGSNEQFF.

The V and J genes are TRBV18 and TRBJ2-1; 10 bases match TRBD2. This CDR3 has 16 amino acids. The germline V gene encodes CDR1 KGHSH and CDR2 LQKENI. V gave up 2 bases and J gave up 3 bases; unmatched junction bases: 4. CDR3 bases: TGTGCCAGCTCACCAGGCGGGACTAGCGACTACAATGAGCAGTTCTTC. Amino acid sequence: CASSPGGTSDYNEQFF.

This chain uses TRBV5-1 with TRBJ2-7; TRBD1 might be the D (6 bases). CDR3 size: 14 residues. Germline values: CDR1 SGHRS, CDR2 YFSETQ. Trimming shortened V by 0 bases and J by 2 bases, and 9 bases separated the two germline ends. CDR3 DNA sequence: TGCGCCAGCAGCTTGGGTGGGGGCCCCTACGAGCAGTACTTC. Amino acid sequence: CASSLGGGPYEQYF.

This CDR3 reads CSAKVGDTQYF. The CDR3 bases are TGCAGTGCTAAGGTGGGGGATACGCAGTATTTT. The chain carries TRBV20-1 and TRBJ2-3; D is unclear. This CDR3 is built from 11 residues. V lost 4 bases and J 6 bases, leaving 8 bases between the germline ends. CDR1 is DFQATT and CDR2 is SNEGSKA in the germline V gene (reference sequence).

This chain uses TRBV5-6 with TRBJ2-7; 12 positions agree with TRBD2. The germline V gene has CDR1 SGHDT and CDR2 YYEEEE. CDR3 length: 15 amino acids. The junction had 9 bases not matched to a gene; V was cut back by 5 bases and J by 6 bases. CDR3 bases: TGTGCCAGCAGTTCGCTAGCGGGAGGGCCTCGCGAGCAGTACTTC. This translates into CASSSLAGGPREQYF.

This clone has a single count. This sequence joins TRBV11-2 and TRBJ2-3; TRBD2 matches 13 bases. V was pared by 4 bases and J by 6 bases, with 13 bases of the junction left unmatched. Germline lookup yields CDR1 SGHAT and CDR2 FQNNGV. The CDR3 is made up of 18 amino acids. This chain's CDR3 is CASSSPPGGLAGADTQYF. The CDR3 DNA follows: TGTGCCAGCAGCTCCCCCCCGGGTGGACTAGCGGGAGCGGATACGCAGTATTTT. The complete variable domain, with remaining parts taken from reference TRBV11-2 and TRBJ2-3, reads EAGVAQSPRYKIIEKRQSVAFWCNPISGHATLYWYQQILGQGPKLLIQFQNNGVVDDSQLPKDRFSAERLKGVDSTLKIQPAKLEDSAVYLCASSSPPGGLAGADTQYFGPGTRLTVL.

The chain joins TRBV11-3 to TRBJ1-3; tentative D call: TRBD1 (6 bases). The germline gives CDR1 SGHNT, CDR2 YENEEA. The CDR3 length is 14 residues. Trimming pared 5 bases from V and 2 bases from J, leaving 10 bases between. The CDR3 spells CASSQGGAGNTIYF. CDR3 nucleotides: TGTGCCAGCAGCCAAGGGGGAGCTGGAAACACCATATATTTT.

This clone was detected a few times. The chain carries TRBV10-3 and TRBJ2-3; possibly TRBD1 for D (6 bases). This CDR3 comprises 15 residues. Germline V gene data show CDR1 as ENHRY and CDR2 as SYGVKD. Trimming shortened V by 6 bases and J by 3 bases, and 16 bases separated the two germline ends. This CDR3 is CAISRGQQRTDTQYF. CDR3 bases: TGTGCCATCAGCCGCGGACAGCAGAGGACAGATACGCAGTATTTT.

This clone was counted a few times. CDR3 in amino acids: CASSDSRQARTINYEQYF. The DNA of the CDR3 is TGTGCCAGCAGTGACTCCCGACAGGCCAGGACTATAAACTACGAGCAGTACTTC. The V call is TRBV6-4, the J call TRBJ2-7; tentatively, D is TRBD1 or TRBD2 (6 bases each). The CDR3 contains 18 residues. The germline V and J ends were trimmed by 0 bases and 3 bases, with 21 bases remaining between them. Germline CDR1 reads MRHNA; CDR2 reads SNTAGT.

The gene calls are TRBV7-2 and TRBJ2-1, with D perhaps given as TRBD1 or TRBD2 (5 bases each). Germline V gene sequence: CDR1 SGHTA, CDR2 FQGNSA. With 4 bases removed from V and 5 bases from J, the gap between germline ends came to 9 bases. The CDR3 spans 13 residues. The CDR3 loop is CASSSRGNNEQFF. For the CDR3, the DNA is TGTGCCAGCAGCTCCCGGGGCAACAATGAGCAGTTCTTC. The variable domain in full, completed from reference TRBV7-2 and TRBJ2-1, reads GAGVSQSPSNKVTEKGKDVELRCDPISGHTALYWYRQSLGQGLEFLIYFQGNSAPDKSGLPSDRFSAERTGGSVSTLTIQRTQQEDSAVYLCASSSRGNNEQFFGPGTRLTVL.

The chain uses TRBV27 and TRBJ2-7; TRBD2 might be the D (6 bases). CDR3 length equals 14 residues. Germline V gene lookup returns CDR1 MNHEY and CDR2 SMNVEV (reference sequence). Trimming stripped 4 bases from V and 5 bases from J, with 15 bases between. CDR3 DNA sequence: TGTGCCAGCAGTTGGTCGAGCGGGCGTAACGAGCAGTACTTC. Encoded protein: CASSWSSGRNEQYF.

The rearrangement joins TRBV5-6 to TRBJ2-2, with 11 bases matching TRBD2. The germline CDR1 and CDR2 sequences are SGHDT and YYEEEE. CDR3 length: 18 residues. Losses at the gene ends were 4 bases for V and 1 base for J; bases not matched to a gene: 9. CDR3 sequence reads: CASSSTGTSGWNTGELFF. In DNA form, the CDR3 reads TGTGCCAGCAGCAGCACCGGGACTAGCGGATGGAACACCGGGGAGCTGTTTTTT.

This chain uses TRBV7-6 with TRBJ2-3, with D perhaps matching TRBD2 (6 bases). From germline, CDR1 is SGHVS and CDR2 FNYEAQ. The CDR3 runs to 16 residues. The V and J ends lost 2 bases and 5 bases respectively, with 17 bases between them. The DNA for the CDR3 is TGTGCCAGCAGCTTATTACTGGGGGACGGGGGAGATACGCAGTATTTT. Protein sequence: CASSLLLGDGGDTQYF. Combining the CDR3 with reference TRBV7-6 and TRBJ2-3 gives the whole variable domain GAGVSQSPRYKVTKRGQDVALRCDPISGHVSLYWYRQALGQGPEFLTYFNYEAQQDKSGLPNDRFSAERPEGSISTLTIQRTEQRDSAMYRCASSLLLGDGGDTQYFGPGTRLTVL.

V and J are TRBV19 and TRBJ2-7; 7 nucleotides agree with TRBD1. The CDR3 contains 14 residues. Germline-derived CDR1 and CDR2 are LNHDA and SQIVND (reference sequence). After removal of 6 bases from V and 4 bases from J, the junction contained 9 bases not matched to a gene. The CDR3 is CASRPGTDLYEQYF. Written as DNA, the CDR3 is TGTGCCAGTAGACCCGGGACAGACCTATACGAGCAGTACTTC.

The chain joins TRBV1 to TRBJ1-2. TRBV1 is termed a pseudogene. The CDR3 contains 15 residues. The CDR3 loop is CTSSCRPVSNYGYTF. CDR3 nucleotide sequence: TGCACCAGCAGCTGCCGCCCGGTTTCTAACTATGGCTACACCTTC.

The chain is built from TRBV7-2 and TRBJ2-6; D is ambiguous. Trimming stripped 3 bases from V and 0 bases from J, with 12 bases between. CDR1 SGHTA and CDR2 FQGNSA come from the germline V gene. This CDR3 contains 17 residues. As DNA, the CDR3 is TGTGCCAGCAGCTTGAAGGCTCCGTTCTCTGGGGCCAACGTCCTGACTTTC. It codes for CASSLKAPFSGANVLTF.

This clone was counted once. The V and J genes are TRBV6-6 and TRBJ2-1, with D tentatively TRBD1 or TRBD2 (5 bases each). This CDR3 has 11 amino acids. Germline values: CDR1 MNHNY, CDR2 SVGAGI (reference sequence). Trimming left V 4 bases short and J 7 bases short, with 5 bases between. The chain's CDR3 is CASSWGNEQFF. DNA for the CDR3: TGTGCCAGCAGTTGGGGGAATGAGCAGTTCTTC.

The V and J genes are TRBV19 and TRBJ1-4, with a tentative D call TRBD1 (5 bases). The germline gives CDR1 LNHDA, CDR2 SQIVND (reference sequence). This CDR3 spans 16 amino acids. V lost 3 bases, J lost 0 bases, and 11 bases lay in between. CDR3 nucleotides: TGTGCCAGTAGTATGGGCACACAGGCAACTAATGAAAAACTGTTTTTT. Translation gives CASSMGTQATNEKLFF.

This chain joins TRBV10-2 and TRBJ1-1; TRBD1 matches 7 bases. Looked up from germline, CDR1 is WSHSY and CDR2 is SAAADI. Trimming removed 10 bases from V and 6 bases from J; junction bases left unmatched: 5. The length of the CDR3 is 11 residues. This CDR3 reads CATRQGAEAFF. As DNA, the CDR3 is TGCGCCACCCGACAGGGCGCTGAAGCTTTCTTT.

The chain couples TRBV7-9 to TRBJ2-1, with 8 positions matching TRBD2. The CDR3 is 15 residues long. The ends lost 5 bases at V and 9 bases at J; junction bases unmatched: 12. Germline values: CDR1 SEHNR, CDR2 FQNEAQ (reference sequence). CDR3 DNA sequence: TGTGCCAGCAGCCTTACAGCGGGAGCTGGGAGTGAGCAGTTCTTC. Protein product: CASSLTAGAGSEQFF.